This T cell receptor beta chain was identified in a study of beta chain features in type 1 diabetes. Findings and caveats of the study: Among all four CD4+ subsets, Type 1 diabetes patients had TCRB CDR3s that were moderately but significantly shorter.

This clone turned up a few times. Antigen: not known. Germline V CDR1 and CDR2: MDHEN, SYDVKM. Trimming left V 6 bases short and J 15 bases short, with 12 bases between. This CDR3 has 11 amino acids. Every bit of the isolated RNA underwent reverse transcription, so sequencing read expressed TCRB transcripts. Measured with immunoSEQ multiplex PCR; TCRdb has only the in-frame clones, and not every one. The data contain roughly 51,000 clones, around half of them singletons. The TCR sequence derives from a woman between 35 and 50 years old with type 1 diabetes. Specimen: Tregs from blood. The chain combines TRBV28 with TRBJ1-6; D gene unclear. In DNA form, the CDR3 reads TGTGCCAGCAGGGGCACGGGGAGCCTCCACTTT. It is translated as CASRGTGSLHF.